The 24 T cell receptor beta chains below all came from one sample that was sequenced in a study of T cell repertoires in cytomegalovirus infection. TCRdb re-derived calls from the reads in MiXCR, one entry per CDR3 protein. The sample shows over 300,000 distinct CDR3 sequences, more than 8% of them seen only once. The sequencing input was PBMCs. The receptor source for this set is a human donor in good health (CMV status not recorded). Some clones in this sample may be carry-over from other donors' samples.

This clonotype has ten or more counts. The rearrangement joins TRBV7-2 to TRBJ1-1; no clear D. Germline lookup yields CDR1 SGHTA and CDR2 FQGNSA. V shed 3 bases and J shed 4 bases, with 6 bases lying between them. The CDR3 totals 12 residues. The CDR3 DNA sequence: TGTGCCAGCAGCTTTGGCCCCACTGAAGCTTTCTTT. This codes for CASSFGPTEAFF.

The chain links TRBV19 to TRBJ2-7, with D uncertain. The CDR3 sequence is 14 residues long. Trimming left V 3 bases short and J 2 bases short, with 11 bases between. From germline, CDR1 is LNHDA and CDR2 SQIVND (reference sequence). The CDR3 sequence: CASSIGDLPYEQYF. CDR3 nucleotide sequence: TGTGCCAGTAGTATCGGTGACCTGCCCTACGAGCAGTACTTC.

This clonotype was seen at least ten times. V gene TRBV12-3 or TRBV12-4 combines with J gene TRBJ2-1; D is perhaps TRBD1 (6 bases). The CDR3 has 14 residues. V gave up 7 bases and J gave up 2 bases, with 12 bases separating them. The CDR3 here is CASTPRQAYNEQFF. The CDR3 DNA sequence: TGTGCCAGCACCCCAAGACAGGCCTACAATGAGCAGTTCTTC.

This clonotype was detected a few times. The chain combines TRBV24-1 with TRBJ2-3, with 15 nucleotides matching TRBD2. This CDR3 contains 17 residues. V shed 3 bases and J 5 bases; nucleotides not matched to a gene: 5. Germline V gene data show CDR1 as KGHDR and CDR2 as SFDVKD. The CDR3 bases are TGTGCCACCAGTGATCCGGGACTAGCGGGAGGCCTAGATACGCAGTATTTT. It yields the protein CATSDPGLAGGLDTQYF.

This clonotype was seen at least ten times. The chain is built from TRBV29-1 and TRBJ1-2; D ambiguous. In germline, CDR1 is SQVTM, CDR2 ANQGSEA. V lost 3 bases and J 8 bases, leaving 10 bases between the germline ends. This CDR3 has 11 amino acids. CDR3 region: CSVDQGRGYTF. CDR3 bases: TGCAGCGTTGATCAAGGGAGAGGCTACACCTTC.

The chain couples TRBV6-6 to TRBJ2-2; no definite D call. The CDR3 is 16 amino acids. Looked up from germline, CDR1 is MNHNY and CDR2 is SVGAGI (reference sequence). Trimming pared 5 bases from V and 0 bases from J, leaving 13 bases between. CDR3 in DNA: TGTGCCAGCAGTGTCATCACCTTCCCGAACACCGGGGAGCTGTTTTTT. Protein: CASSVITFPNTGELFF.

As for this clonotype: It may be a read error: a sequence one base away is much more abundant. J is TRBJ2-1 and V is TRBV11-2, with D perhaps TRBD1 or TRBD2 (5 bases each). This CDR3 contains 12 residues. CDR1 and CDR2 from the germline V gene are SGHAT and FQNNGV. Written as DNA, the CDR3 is TGTGCCAACAGCTTAGATTTGAGGGGATGGTTCTTC. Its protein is CANSLDLRGWFF.

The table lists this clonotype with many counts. The CDR3 DNA reads TGTGCCAGCACCCAACAGGGAAAAGAGACCCAGTACTTC. It is translated as CASTQQGKETQYF. The chain employs TRBV6-2 or TRBV6-3 and TRBJ2-5, with a possible D match to TRBD1 (6 bases). The CDR3 sequence is 13 residues long. Germline V CDR1 and CDR2: MNHEY, SVGEGT. V shed 7 bases and J shed 3 bases, with 12 bases lying between them.

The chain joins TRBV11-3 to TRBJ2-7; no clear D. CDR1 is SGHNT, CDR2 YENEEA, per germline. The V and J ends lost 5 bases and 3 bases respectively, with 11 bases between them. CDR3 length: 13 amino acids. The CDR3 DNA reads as TGTGCCAGCAGCGTCTTACCGGGCTACGAGCAGTACTTC. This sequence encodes CASSVLPGYEQYF.

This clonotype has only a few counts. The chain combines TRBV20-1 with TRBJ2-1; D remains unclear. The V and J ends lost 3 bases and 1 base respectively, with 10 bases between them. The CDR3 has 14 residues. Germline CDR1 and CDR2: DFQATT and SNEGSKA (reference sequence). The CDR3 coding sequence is TGCAGTGCTAGTTGGTGGGGTTCCTACAATGAGCAGTTCTTC. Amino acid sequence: CSASWWGSYNEQFF.

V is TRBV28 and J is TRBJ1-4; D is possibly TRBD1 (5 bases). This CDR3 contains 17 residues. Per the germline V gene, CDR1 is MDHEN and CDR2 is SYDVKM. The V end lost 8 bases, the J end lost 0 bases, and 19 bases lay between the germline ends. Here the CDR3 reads CASGPETVFATNEKLFF. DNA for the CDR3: TGTGCCAGCGGCCCAGAGACAGTCTTTGCAACTAATGAAAAACTGTTTTTT.

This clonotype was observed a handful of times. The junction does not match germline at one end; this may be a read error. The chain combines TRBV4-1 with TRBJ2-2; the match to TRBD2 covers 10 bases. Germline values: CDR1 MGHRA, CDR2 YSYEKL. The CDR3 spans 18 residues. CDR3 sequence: CASSPLGSGGMNTGELFF. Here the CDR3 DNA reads TGTGCCAGCAGCCCTCTAGGTAGCGGGGGGATGAACACCGGGGAGCTGTTTTTT.

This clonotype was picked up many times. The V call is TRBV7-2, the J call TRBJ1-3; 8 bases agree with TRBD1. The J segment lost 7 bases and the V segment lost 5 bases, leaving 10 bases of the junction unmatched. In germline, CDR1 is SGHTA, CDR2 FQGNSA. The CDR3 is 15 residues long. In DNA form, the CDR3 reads TGTGCCAGCAGCCCATCTACAGGGGGTCTTAACACCATATATTTT. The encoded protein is CASSPSTGGLNTIYF.

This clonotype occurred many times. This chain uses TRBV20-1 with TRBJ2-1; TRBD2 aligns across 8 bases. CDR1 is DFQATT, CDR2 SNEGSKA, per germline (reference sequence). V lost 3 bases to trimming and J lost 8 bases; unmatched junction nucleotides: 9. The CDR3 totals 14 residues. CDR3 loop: CSARDREGYDEQFF. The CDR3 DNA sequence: TGCAGTGCTAGGGACCGGGAGGGCTATGATGAGCAGTTCTTC.

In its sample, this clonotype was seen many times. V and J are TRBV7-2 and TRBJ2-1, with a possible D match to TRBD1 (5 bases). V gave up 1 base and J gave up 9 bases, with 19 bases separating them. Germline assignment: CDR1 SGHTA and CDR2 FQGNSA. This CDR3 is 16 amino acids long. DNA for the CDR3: TGTGCCAGCAGCTTAGTAGGGGCCCCCCGCGGACCTGAGCAGTTCTTC. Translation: CASSLVGAPRGPEQFF.

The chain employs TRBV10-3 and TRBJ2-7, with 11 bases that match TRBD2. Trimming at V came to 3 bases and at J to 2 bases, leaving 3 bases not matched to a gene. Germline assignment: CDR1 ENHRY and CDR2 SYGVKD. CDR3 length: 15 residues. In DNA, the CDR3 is TGTGCCATCAGTGAAACTAGCGGGAGAGCCTACGAGCAGTACTTC. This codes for CAISETSGRAYEQYF.

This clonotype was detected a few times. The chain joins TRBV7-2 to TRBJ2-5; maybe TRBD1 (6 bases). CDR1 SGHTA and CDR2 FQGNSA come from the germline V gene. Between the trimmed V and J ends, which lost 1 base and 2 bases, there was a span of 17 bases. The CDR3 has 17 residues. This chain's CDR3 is CASSLGLQGPPQETQYF. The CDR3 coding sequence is TGTGCCAGCAGCTTAGGGCTACAGGGCCCCCCTCAAGAGACCCAGTACTTC.

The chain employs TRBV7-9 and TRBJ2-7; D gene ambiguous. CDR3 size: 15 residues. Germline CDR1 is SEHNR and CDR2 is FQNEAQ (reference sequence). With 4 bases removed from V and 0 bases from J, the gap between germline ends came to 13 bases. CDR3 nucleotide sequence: TGTGCCAGCAGCTCACCAGGATCTTACTCCTACGAGCAGTACTTC. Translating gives CASSSPGSYSYEQYF.

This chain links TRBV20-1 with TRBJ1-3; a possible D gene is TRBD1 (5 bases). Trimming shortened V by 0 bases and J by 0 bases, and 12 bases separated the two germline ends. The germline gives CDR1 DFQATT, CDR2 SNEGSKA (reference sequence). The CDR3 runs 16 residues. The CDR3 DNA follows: TGCAGTGCTAGAGATCCGGCAGGGCCCTCTGGAAACACCATATATTTT. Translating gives CSARDPAGPSGNTIYF.

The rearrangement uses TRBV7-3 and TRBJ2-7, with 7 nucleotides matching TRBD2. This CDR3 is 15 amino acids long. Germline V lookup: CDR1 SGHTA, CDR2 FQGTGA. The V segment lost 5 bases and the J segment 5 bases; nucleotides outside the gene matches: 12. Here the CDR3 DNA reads TGTGCCAGCAGCCCCAGGGCGGGAGTGCCCCACGAGCAGTACTTC. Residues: CASSPRAGVPHEQYF.

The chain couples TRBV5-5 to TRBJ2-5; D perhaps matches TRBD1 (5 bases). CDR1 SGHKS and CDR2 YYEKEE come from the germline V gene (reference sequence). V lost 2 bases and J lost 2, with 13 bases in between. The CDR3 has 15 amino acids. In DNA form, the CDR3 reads TGTGCCAGCAGCTTAAGGCAGGGCTATCAAGAGACCCAGTACTTC. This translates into CASSLRQGYQETQYF.

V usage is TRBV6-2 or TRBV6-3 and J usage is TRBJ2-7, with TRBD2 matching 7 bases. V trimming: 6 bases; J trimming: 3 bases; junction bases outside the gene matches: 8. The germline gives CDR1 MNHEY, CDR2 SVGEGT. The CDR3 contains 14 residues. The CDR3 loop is CASRGGGGLYEQYF. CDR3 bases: TGTGCCAGCAGGGGAGGCGGGGGACTCTACGAGCAGTACTTC.

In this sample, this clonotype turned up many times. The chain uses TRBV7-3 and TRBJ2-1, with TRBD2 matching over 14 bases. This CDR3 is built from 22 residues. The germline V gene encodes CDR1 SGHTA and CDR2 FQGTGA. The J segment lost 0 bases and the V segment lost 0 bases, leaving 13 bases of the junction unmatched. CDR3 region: CASSLTSLERLAGGNSYNEQFF. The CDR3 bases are TGTGCCAGCAGCTTAACGTCGTTGGAGAGACTAGCGGGGGGGAACTCCTACAATGAGCAGTTCTTC.

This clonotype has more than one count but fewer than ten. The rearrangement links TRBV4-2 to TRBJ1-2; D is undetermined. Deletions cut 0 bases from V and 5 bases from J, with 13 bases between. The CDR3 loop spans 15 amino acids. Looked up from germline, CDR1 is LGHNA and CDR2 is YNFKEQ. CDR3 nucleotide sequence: TGTGCCAGCAGCCAAGACGAAGAATTGAGGTATGGCTACACCTTC. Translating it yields CASSQDEELRYGYTF.